The T cell receptor beta chain described here comes from a study of cytomegalovirus exposure and HLA in healthy donors. It was with 60 Vbeta and 13 Jbeta primers that the PCR ran. Libraries were prepared by immunoSEQ multiplex PCR; TCRdb keeps only in-frame clonotypes and omits some of them. Of some 150,000 clones in the sample, approximately 82% are singletons; the top ten hold about 6.1%. This CDR3 spans 16 amino acids. Germline values: CDR1 SGHRS, CDR2 YFSETQ. Deletions cut 0 bases from V and 2 bases from J, with 14 bases between. Donors were nominally healthy when sampled, though unrecorded immune exposures were likely.

Sequencing was performed on PBMCs. This chain links TRBV5-1 with TRBJ1-1; maybe TRBD1 (5 bases). This receptor was taken from a woman aged 45-65 years in good health and CMV-seropositive. The CDR3 sequence is CASSLAVSQGNTEAFF. As DNA, the CDR3 is TGCGCCAGCAGCTTGGCCGTTTCCCAGGGAAACACTGAAGCTTTCTTT.